A single sample gave rise to the 18 T cell receptor beta chains below, sequenced in a study of vaccination effects on CD4 cells after COVID-19. Antigens for these TCRs are unknown. ViraFEST expansion of antigen-specific CD4+ T cells with viral peptide pools preceded sequencing. Once cultured for 9 to 11 days, the cells underwent separation to obtain CD4+ T cells. The infection with SARS-CoV-2 (confirmed by PCR) occurred in this person between March and December 2020. Measured with immunoSEQ multiplex PCR; TCRdb has only the in-frame clones, and not every one. The sample includes around 37,000 clones, 73% of them seen just once. This material consisted of CD4+ T cells from PBMCs cultured with a peptide pool, taken before COVID-19 vaccination. The receptors originated from a human donor who had a prior SARS-CoV-2 infection.

The chain links TRBV7-2 to TRBJ2-5; TRBD2 is a possible D gene (6 bases). The CDR3 sequence is 13 residues long. The ends were cut back, 5 bases at V and 3 bases at J, with 10 bases in the middle. Germline V gene lookup returns CDR1 SGHTA and CDR2 FQGNSA. The CDR3 bases are TGTGCCAGCAGCGCGGGACTTAAAGAGACCCAGTACTTC. Its translation: CASSAGLKETQYF. Variable domain in full (rest from reference TRBV7-2 and TRBJ2-5): GAGVSQSPSNKVTEKGKDVELRCDPISGHTALYWYRQSLGQGLEFLIYFQGNSAPDKSGLPSDRFSAERTGGSVSTLTIQRTQQEDSAVYLCASSAGLKETQYFGPGTRLLVL.

This clone was detected a few times. The rearrangement links TRBV7-2 to TRBJ2-3; D not certain. The germline V gene encodes CDR1 SGHTA and CDR2 FQGNSA. This CDR3 comprises 11 residues. V lost 5 bases and J 10 bases, leaving 10 bases between the germline ends. DNA for the CDR3: TGTGCCAGCAGCCTCACCGGGCCGCAGTATTTT. Its protein product is CASSLTGPQYF.

V gene TRBV6-5 combines with J gene TRBJ2-7; 7 positions agree with TRBD1. CDR1 MNHEY and CDR2 SVGAGI come from the germline V gene. Trimming at V came to 7 bases and at J to 3 bases, leaving 6 bases not matched to a gene. There are 13 residues in the CDR3. The CDR3 region has the DNA TGTGCCAGCAAGGGGGACAGAGTCTACGAGCAGTACTTC. It specifies CASKGDRVYEQYF.

This chain uses TRBV12-5 with TRBJ2-1; D might be TRBD1 (5 bases). This CDR3 region has 19 residues. With 0 bases removed from V and 4 bases from J, the gap between germline ends came to 22 bases. Germline CDR1 LGHNT, CDR2 FRNRAP. CDR3 in amino acids: CASGLVLGQGLTRYNEQFF. The CDR3 bases are TGTGCTAGTGGTTTGGTACTTGGGCAGGGCCTAACCAGGTACAATGAGCAGTTCTTC.

The chain carries TRBV7-8 and TRBJ2-5, with D maybe TRBD1 (5 bases). V was shortened by 6 bases and J by 4 bases, with 15 bases between the two germline ends. The V gene's germline CDR1 is SGHVS and CDR2 FQNEAQ. The CDR3 runs 14 residues. CDR3 loop: CASSPTGRGETQYF. DNA of the CDR3: TGTGCCAGCAGTCCTACAGGTCGAGGAGAGACCCAGTACTTC.

This clone appeared once. J is TRBJ1-2 and V is TRBV11-2, with 7 nucleotides matching TRBD1. The junction had 2 bases not matched to a gene; V was cut back by 3 bases and J by 4 bases. The CDR3 contains 13 residues. Germline values: CDR1 SGHAT, CDR2 FQNNGV. The CDR3 DNA sequence: TGTGCCAGCAGCTTGGGACAGAGCTATGGCTACACCTTC. Protein product: CASSLGQSYGYTF. The variable domain in full, with the rest retrieved from reference TRBV11-2 and TRBJ1-2, is EAGVAQSPRYKIIEKRQSVAFWCNPISGHATLYWYQQILGQGPKLLIQFQNNGVVDDSQLPKDRFSAERLKGVDSTLKIQPAKLEDSAVYLCASSLGQSYGYTFGSGTRLTVV.

The chain employs TRBV11-2 and TRBJ2-5, with D perhaps assigned TRBD1 or TRBD2 (5 bases each). CDR1 is SGHAT, CDR2 FQNNGV, per germline. The CDR3 contains 14 residues. V lost 0 bases and J lost 9, with 14 bases in between. The DNA of the CDR3 is TGTGCCAGCAGCTTAGACCGGGACCGTGGTGCCCAGTACTTC. This sequence encodes CASSLDRDRGAQYF.

This clone was recorded a few times. This rearrangement joins TRBV7-3 to TRBJ2-1, with 14 bases that match TRBD2. This CDR3 region has 14 residues. V gave up 5 bases and J gave up 10 bases; unmatched junction bases: 4. Germline values: CDR1 SGHTA, CDR2 FQGTGA. In DNA, the CDR3 is TGTGCCAGCAGCCAAGGGACTAGCGGGAGCGAGCAGTTCTTC. Translating gives CASSQGTSGSEQFF.

This rearrangement joins TRBV6-6 to TRBJ2-7; D call uncertain. This CDR3 has 14 amino acids. CDR1 is MNHNY and CDR2 is SVGAGI in the germline V gene (reference sequence). The germline V and J ends were trimmed by 2 bases and 4 bases, with 12 bases remaining between them. The CDR3 DNA follows: TGTGCCAGCAGTTACGTTGTACCCCCTTACGAGCAGTACTTC. Protein sequence: CASSYVVPPYEQYF.

The V call is TRBV6-5, the J call TRBJ2-1, with TRBD2 as a possible D gene (5 bases). Germline assignment: CDR1 MNHEY and CDR2 SVGAGI. CDR3 length: 12 residues. V was trimmed by 4 bases and J by 8 bases, leaving 9 bases between them. The DNA of the CDR3 is TGTGCCAGCAGTTCCTCCGGGGATGAGCAGTTCTTC. Translation: CASSSSGDEQFF.

J is TRBJ1-2 and V is TRBV11-2, with D unclear. The CDR3 extends over 15 amino acids. Between the trimmed V and J ends, which lost 5 bases and 0 bases, there was a span of 13 bases. Germline V gives CDR1 SGHAT, CDR2 FQNNGV. CDR3 sequence: CASSDHKQANYGYTF. CDR3 nucleotide sequence: TGTGCCAGCAGCGACCACAAACAAGCTAACTATGGCTACACCTTC.

This clone appeared a single time. The V and J genes are TRBV1 and TRBJ2-7. TRBV1 is an annotated pseudogene. The CDR3 loop spans 18 amino acids. The CDR3 nucleotides are TGCACCAGCAGCCAAGATTTTCCGGTCAGGGAGATTTACTACGAGCAGTACTTC. Protein sequence: CTSSQDFPVREIYYEQYF.

The genes are TRBV7-6 and TRBJ2-1, with D possibly matching TRBD1 (6 bases). This CDR3 is built from 16 residues. V was clipped by 8 bases and J by 6 bases, with 23 bases between them. Germline lookup yields CDR1 SGHVS and CDR2 FNYEAQ. CDR3 sequence: CASGSLPGHYINEQFF. CDR3 nucleotide sequence: TGTGCCAGCGGATCTCTACCGGGACACTACATCAATGAGCAGTTCTTC.

This chain uses TRBV28 with TRBJ2-4; D uncertain. The CDR3 has 17 amino acids. Germline assignment: CDR1 MDHEN and CDR2 SYDVKM. V was trimmed by 5 bases and J by 0 bases, leaving 17 bases between them. CDR3 DNA sequence: TGTGCCAGCAGTCCGTCGACCGCCCCGGGAGCCAAAAACATTCAGTACTTC. Its translation: CASSPSTAPGAKNIQYF.

The genes are TRBV18 and TRBJ2-5; no clear D. V lost 4 bases, J lost 2 bases, and 5 bases lay in between. There are 12 residues in the CDR3. Germline V CDR1 and CDR2: KGHSH, LQKENI. CDR3 sequence (DNA): TGTGCCAGCTCACTAGAGCAAGAGACCCAGTACTTC. Translation: CASSLEQETQYF.

The chain employs TRBV4-2 and TRBJ1-6; 9 bases agree with TRBD1. The CDR3 loop spans 16 amino acids. J was trimmed by 9 bases and V by 3 bases; bases with no gene match: 9. The germline CDR1 and CDR2 sequences are LGHNA and YNFKEQ. Written as DNA, the CDR3 is TGTGCCAGCAGCCATCCGTTGGGACAGGGTATTTCACCCCTCCACTTT. Translation gives CASSHPLGQGISPLHF.

This chain's CDR3 is CASSQDRQRGPRETQYF. For the CDR3, the DNA is TGTGCCAGCAGCCAAGATCGGCAGCGGGGGCCACGGGAGACCCAGTACTTC. The chain carries TRBV3-1 (or the pseudogene TRBV3-2) and TRBJ2-5, with 8 bases fitting TRBD2. V shed 0 bases, J shed 5 bases, and the junction held 11 bases outside the gene matches. Germline V gene lookup returns CDR1 LGHDT and CDR2 YNNKEL (reference sequence). The CDR3 extends over 17 amino acids.

CDR3: CATSRDRSRTSETQYF. The CDR3 DNA reads TGTGCCACCAGCAGAGATCGCAGCAGGACTAGCGAGACCCAGTACTTC. This chain connects TRBV15 to TRBJ2-5; TRBD2 matches 8 bases. The CDR3 is 16 amino acids. V lost 0 bases to trimming and J lost 5 bases; unmatched junction nucleotides: 8. Germline CDR1 reads LNHNV; CDR2 reads YYDKDF (reference sequence).